The 7 T cell receptor beta chains in this list originate from one sample, sequenced in a study of Tregs in tolerant kidney transplant recipients. Measured with immunoSEQ multiplex PCR; TCRdb has only the in-frame clones, and not every one. The sample has tens of thousands of clones, 93% seen once; the top ten hold around 1.5%. Recipients received nonmyeloablative bone marrow transplants from related graft donors, with transient mixed chimerism. The sample consisted of CD4+ T cells from blood (PBMCs), taken 12 months after the transplant. The receptor source for this set is a human patient who received a combined kidney and bone marrow transplant. These T cells may partly come from the graft donor.

V is TRBV7-7 and J is TRBJ2-7; possible D gene TRBD1, 5 bases. V was pared by 9 bases and J by 1 base, with 10 bases between. This CDR3 has 12 residues. In germline, CDR1 is SSHAT, CDR2 FNYEAQ (reference sequence). The CDR3 sequence: CASLQVSYEQYF. For the CDR3, the DNA is TGTGCCAGTCTACAGGTTTCCTACGAGCAGTACTTC.

The chain uses TRBV5-4 and TRBJ1-6; 7 nucleotides line up with TRBD1. Germline V CDR1 and CDR2: SGHNT, YYREEE (reference sequence). The CDR3 covers 16 residues. The V gene end was trimmed by 3 bases and the J gene end by 4 bases; junction bases not matched to a gene: 7. DNA for the CDR3: TGTGCCAGCAGCTCCGCAGGGGGAATTTATAATTCACCCCTCCACTTT. It is translated as CASSSAGGIYNSPLHF. Supplemented by reference TRBV5-4 and TRBJ1-6, the full variable domain reads ETGVTQSPTHLIKTRGQQVTLRCSSQSGHNTVSWYQQALGQGPQFIFQYYREEENGRGNFPPRFSGLQFPNYSSELNVNALELDDSALYLCASSSAGGIYNSPLHFGNGTRLTVT.

The chain couples TRBV6-1 to TRBJ2-7; TRBD2 might be the D (5 bases). The CDR3 has 17 residues. Germline CDR1 is MNHNS and CDR2 is SASEGT. The V and J ends lost 1 base and 12 bases respectively, with 28 bases between them. The CDR3 DNA reads TGTGCCAGCAGTGAAGATAGGACTCTAGTCCTCCCCAAGGTACGGTACTTC. This encodes CASSEDRTLVLPKVRYF.

The chain carries TRBV20-1 and TRBJ2-3; no definite D call. The ends were cut back, 5 bases at V and 8 bases at J, with 11 bases in the middle. This CDR3 has 11 residues. Germline V gene sequence: CDR1 DFQATT, CDR2 SNEGSKA (reference sequence). CDR3 coding DNA: TGCAGTGCTCCCGTGTCACTTACGCAGTATTTT. Its translation: CSAPVSLTQYF.

V usage is TRBV5-4 and J usage is TRBJ2-7; D remains ambiguous. The CDR3 consists of 14 residues. V gave up 0 bases and J gave up 0 bases, with 7 bases separating them. CDR1 is SGHNT and CDR2 is YYREEE in the germline V gene (reference sequence). Here the CDR3 DNA reads TGTGCCAGCAGCTTGGCCATGGCCTCCTACGAGCAGTACTTC. This sequence encodes CASSLAMASYEQYF.

The chain employs TRBV18 and TRBJ2-2, with a possible D match to TRBD1 (5 bases). Trimming cost V 0 bases and J 0 bases, with 8 bases left between them. This CDR3 comprises 16 residues. The germline gives CDR1 KGHSH, CDR2 LQKENI. The CDR3 DNA reads as TGTGCCAGCTCACCACCAAAGGGGTCGAACACCGGGGAGCTGTTTTTT. It codes for CASSPPKGSNTGELFF.

CDR3 residues: CASSLGGAGSTDTQYF. CDR3 DNA: TGCGCCAGCAGCTTGGGTGGGGCGGGGAGCACAGATACGCAGTATTTT. The genes are TRBV5-1 and TRBJ2-3; maybe TRBD2 (6 bases). Germline CDR1 reads SGHRS; CDR2 reads YFSETQ. The CDR3 totals 16 residues. V lost 0 bases to trimming and J lost 0 bases, with 11 bases between them.